Listed below are T cell receptor beta chains from one sample, sequenced in a study of blood T cell repertoires in COVID-19. Assay used: immunoSEQ multiplex PCR; TCRdb lists only in-frame clones, some missing. The data hold around 68,000 clones, with more than 75% observed a single time. The sample consisted of peripheral blood. Receptors originate from a man aged 50 to 59 with active COVID-19. Both conserved end residues are part of each CDR3. D genes are given only for firm matches. Clone size is shown for a subset of rows, as once, few, many or a class of expanded clone.

clone_size | d_call | j_call | v_call | cdr3_aa | cdr3_nt
NA | TRBD1 | TRBJ2-5 | TRBV7-3 | CASSSTGAGETQYF | TGTGCCAGCAGCTCTACAGGGGCGGGAGAGACCCAGTACTTC
NA | NA | TRBJ2-7 | TRBV28 | CASSFSPGFGQLSYEQYF | TGTGCCAGCAGTTTCTCCCCCGGGTTCGGACAACTCTCCTACGAGCAGTACTTC
NA | NA | TRBJ1-5 | TRBV30 | CAWSSSKGVANQPQHF | TGTGCCTGGAGTTCCTCAAAGGGAGTTGCCAATCAGCCCCAGCATTTT
NA | TRBD1 | TRBJ1-4 | TRBV4-3 | CASSQDHPGQQNEKLFF | TGCGCCAGCAGCCAAGATCATCCGGGACAGCAGAATGAAAAACTGTTTTTT
NA | NA | TRBJ1-1 | TRBV10-3 | CAISESPWGEMNTEAFF | TGTGCCATCAGTGAGTCACCTTGGGGGGAAATGAACACTGAAGCTTTCTTT
NA | NA | TRBJ2-1 | TRBV3-1/TRBV3-2 | CASSRRESYNEQFF | TGTGCCAGCAGCCGGAGGGAATCCTACAATGAGCAGTTCTTC
NA | NA | TRBJ1-5 | TRBV10-3 | CAISERQGNNQPQHF | TGTGCCATCAGTGAAAGGCAGGGCAACAATCAGCCCCAGCATTTT
NA | TRBD1 | TRBJ2-2 | TRBV6-4 | CASSDSPTGGTNTGELFF | TGTGCCAGCAGTGACTCCCCTACAGGGGGCACGAACACCGGGGAGCTGTTTTTT
NA | TRBD1 | TRBJ2-2 | TRBV5-8 | CASSWDRANTGELFF | TGTGCCAGCAGCTGGGACAGAGCGAACACCGGGGAGCTGTTTTTT
NA | NA | TRBJ2-2 | TRBV7-9 | CASSLLGRGLTGELFF | TGTGCCAGCAGCTTATTAGGGCGGGGGCTCACCGGGGAGCTGTTTTTT
NA | TRBD2 | TRBJ2-1 | TRBV7-9 | CASSLVGGVYEQFF | TGTGCCAGCAGCTTAGTCGGGGGGGTCTATGAGCAGTTCTTC
NA | TRBD1 | TRBJ1-5 | TRBV19 | CASRRRDREVNNQPQHF | TGTGCCAGTAGACGCCGGGACAGGGAAGTGAACAATCAGCCCCAGCATTTT
NA | TRBD1 | TRBJ2-7 | TRBV9 | CASSVGGTGVYEQYF | TGTGCCAGCAGCGTGGGCGGGACAGGGGTCTACGAGCAGTACTTC
NA | TRBD1 | TRBJ1-5 | TRBV6-2/TRBV6-3 | CASSRGQGNQPQHF | TGTGCCAGCAGTCGTGGACAGGGCAATCAGCCCCAGCATTTT
NA | TRBD1 | TRBJ2-7 | TRBV6-5 | CASSYGGQMGYEQYF | TGTGCCAGCAGTTACGGGGGACAGATGGGCTACGAGCAGTACTTC
NA | NA | TRBJ2-5 | TRBV28 | CASSFTRQETQYF | TGTGCCAGCAGTTTCACCAGACAAGAGACCCAGTACTTC
NA | NA | TRBJ1-5 | TRBV15 | CATSRVGGGQPQHF | TGTGCCACCAGCAGAGTAGGGGGGGGCCAGCCCCAGCATTTT
once | NA | TRBJ2-2 | TRBV7-9 | CASSLGAPPNTGELFF | TGTGCCAGCAGCTTAGGCGCGCCCCCCAACACCGGGGAGCTGTTTTTT
NA | NA | TRBJ2-1 | TRBV9 | CASSVNPGNEQFF | TGTGCCAGCAGCGTTAATCCGGGCAATGAGCAGTTCTTC
NA | TRBD1 | TRBJ2-7 | TRBV25-1 | CASSGKGRGLSEQYF | TGTGCCAGCAGTGGGAAGGGCAGGGGGTTATCCGAGCAGTACTTC
NA | NA | TRBJ1-5 | TRBV7-6 | CASSLGAAGSNQPQHF | TGTGCCAGCAGCTTAGGGGCGGCAGGGAGCAATCAGCCCCAGCATTTT
NA | TRBD2 | TRBJ2-7 | TRBV4-3 | CASSRLGLAGATYEQYF | TGCGCCAGCAGCCGACTGGGACTAGCGGGAGCCACCTACGAGCAGTACTTC
NA | TRBD2 | TRBJ2-4 | TRBV29-1 | CSVEIAGGDIQYF | TGCAGCGTTGAGATAGCGGGAGGGGACATTCAGTACTTC
NA | NA | TRBJ1-1 | TRBV5-6 | CASSFGSEAFF | TGTGCCAGCAGCTTCGGTTCTGAAGCTTTCTTT
NA | NA | TRBJ1-1 | TRBV28 | CASADGEVLAEAFF | TGTGCCAGCGCTGACGGGGAGGTACTCGCTGAAGCTTTCTTT
NA | TRBD2 | TRBJ2-3 | TRBV7-9 | CASSFQLAGGTDTQYF | TGTGCCAGCAGCTTCCAACTAGCGGGGGGAACAGATACGCAGTATTTT
NA | TRBD1 | TRBJ2-1 | TRBV5-6 | CASSSVRGGPYNEQFF | TGTGCCAGCAGCTCAGTACGAGGGGGCCCTTACAATGAGCAGTTCTTC
NA | TRBD1 | TRBJ2-5 | TRBV6-5 | CASSSRQGSGETQYF | TGTGCCAGCAGTTCCCGACAGGGGTCGGGAGAGACCCAGTACTTC
NA | NA | TRBJ1-1 | TRBV7-8 | CASSLRGQPNTEAFF | TGTGCCAGCAGCTTGCGTGGACAACCGAACACTGAAGCTTTCTTT
NA | NA | TRBJ2-7 | TRBV7-2 | CASSLKGGRDEQYF | TGTGCCAGCAGCTTAAAGGGGGGGCGGGACGAGCAGTACTTC
NA | TRBD2 | TRBJ2-2 | TRBV5-1 | CASSISPGRATGELFF | TGCGCCAGCAGCATCTCCCCGGGGAGGGCCACCGGGGAGCTGTTTTTT
NA | TRBD1 | TRBJ2-2 | TRBV6-2/TRBV6-3 | CASSYSYRQGANTGELFF | TGTGCCAGCAGTTACTCGTATCGACAGGGGGCGAACACCGGGGAGCTGTTTTTT
NA | TRBD2 | TRBJ2-2 | TRBV9 | CASSGTSGGQDTGELFF | TGTGCCAGCAGCGGGACTAGCGGGGGGCAGGACACCGGGGAGCTGTTTTTT
NA | TRBD2 | TRBJ2-1 | TRBV27 | CASSPHGTSGRVSYNEQFF | TGTGCCAGCAGTCCTCACGGGACTAGCGGGAGGGTTTCCTACAATGAGCAGTTCTTC
NA | TRBD2 | TRBJ2-5 | TRBV3-1/TRBV3-2 | CASSNTRLARSGETQYF | TGTGCCAGCAGCAATACTAGACTAGCCAGGAGTGGGGAGACCCAGTACTTC
NA | TRBD1 | TRBJ1-4 | TRBV27 | CASRGQGAGKLFF | TGTGCCAGCAGGGGACAGGGGGCCGGAAAACTGTTTTTT
NA | TRBD1 | TRBJ2-6 | TRBV5-1 | CASSLGQNNVLTF | TGCGCCAGCAGCCTGGGACAGAACAACGTCCTGACTTTC
once | TRBD1 | TRBJ1-4 | TRBV15 | CATSRGSRGGDSWEKLFF | TGTGCCACCAGCAGAGGATCCAGAGGTGGGGACAGCTGGGAAAAACTGTTTTTT
NA | TRBD2 | TRBJ2-5 | TRBV6-4 | CASSDFAGGTQYF | TGTGCCAGCAGTGACTTCGCGGGGGGGACCCAGTACTTC
NA | NA | TRBJ2-3 | TRBV2 | CASVAFISTDTQYF | TGTGCCAGCGTGGCTTTTATAAGCACAGATACGCAGTATTTT
once | TRBD2 | TRBJ2-7 | TRBV7-3 | CASSGLAGDEQYF | TGTGCCAGCAGTGGACTAGCGGGAGACGAGCAGTACTTC
NA | NA | TRBJ1-1 | TRBV7-9 | CASSPDPGGRAFF | TGTGCCAGCAGCCCAGACCCCGGAGGTAGAGCTTTCTTT
NA | NA | TRBJ1-1 | TRBV7-9 | CASSLEANTEAFF | TGTGCCAGCAGCTTAGAAGCGAACACTGAAGCTTTCTTT
once | NA | TRBJ1-6 | TRBV30 | CAWSEGTRYNSPLHF | TGTGCCTGGAGTGAAGGGACACGGTATAATTCACCCCTCCACTTT